A selection of T cell receptor beta chains follows, all from one sample in a study of T cell responses to AZD1222 COVID-19 vaccine. The table came from immunoSEQ multiplex PCR; TCRdb's copy has only in-frame clones and leaves some out. The profile shows 85,000 to 120,000 clones, under 90% of them singletons. The sample was peripheral blood, taken on day 0 of AZD1222 vaccination. Every receptor here comes from an adult in good health. The CDR3 runs from the conserved cysteine through the conserved F or W. D genes are given only for firm matches. Size is stated for part of the rows, as once, few or many counts, or as a class when the clone is expanded.

j_call v_call clone_size d_call cdr3_nt cdr3_aa
TRBJ2-5 TRBV7-8 once . TGTGCCAGCAGCGGCGGGGTTGAGGAAGAGACCCAGTACTTC CASSGGVEEETQYF
TRBJ2-1 TRBV6-5 . TRBD2 TGTGCCAGCAGTACTAGGATAGCGGGGTACAATGAGCAGTTCTTC CASSTRIAGYNEQFF
TRBJ2-7 TRBV28 once TRBD1 TGTGCCAGCAGTGACCCCGGGACAGGGGGCTCCGACGAGCAGTACTTC CASSDPGTGGSDEQYF
TRBJ2-6 TRBV23-1 . . TGCGCCAGCAGTCGAGAAGGGACGGCAACCTCTGGGGCCAACGTCCTGACTTTC CASSREGTATSGANVLTF
TRBJ1-6 TRBV6-1 many . TGTGCCAGCAGTGAAGCAAGCAACCCTAATTCACCCCTCCACTTT CASSEASNPNSPLHF
TRBJ2-7 TRBV11-2 . . TGTGCCAGCAGCTTAGGGGGAAGTCTCCTCTACGAGCAGTACTTC CASSLGGSLLYEQYF
TRBJ1-2 TRBV18 . TRBD1 TGTGCCAGCTCACCACCGGGACAGGGCATCCACTATGGCTACACCTTC CASSPPGQGIHYGYTF
TRBJ2-1 TRBV27 . . TGTGCCAGCAGTTCCATATTCCCCTTCAATGAGCAGTTCTTC CASSSIFPFNEQFF
TRBJ1-3 TRBV4-3 . . TGCGCCAGCAGCCAGGACCAACCGACGCTCTTCTCTGGAAACACCATATATTTT CASSQDQPTLFSGNTIYF
TRBJ2-3 TRBV19 . TRBD1 TGTGCCACCGGGCGCAGGGGGCTGGGCACAGATACGCAGTATTTT CATGRRGLGTDTQYF
TRBJ1-1 TRBV15 . . TGTGCCACCAGCAGCGGGAAGAACACTGAAGCTTTCTTT CATSSGKNTEAFF
TRBJ2-7 TRBV10-3 . . TGTGCCATCAGTGAGTCGACGACCAGCTACGAGCAGTACTTC CAISESTTSYEQYF
TRBJ2-7 TRBV18 . . TGTGCCAGCTCACCAGGGTACGAGCAGTACTTC CASSPGYEQYF
TRBJ1-2 TRBV5-1 once TRBD1 TGCGCCAGCAGCGCGGGACAGGGTGTGAACTATGGCTACACCTTC CASSAGQGVNYGYTF
TRBJ2-7 TRBV6-2/TRBV6-3 . . TGTGCCAGCAGTTACCCCGCGCGGGTGGGCGAGCAGTACTTC CASSYPARVGEQYF
TRBJ2-2 TRBV4-2 . . TGTGCCAGCAGCCAGGGACACACCGGGGAGCTGTTTTTT CASSQGHTGELFF
TRBJ2-2 TRBV9 . . TGTGCCAGCAGCGCCCCCGTGGGCGGGGAGCTGTTTTTT CASSAPVGGELFF
TRBJ1-2 TRBV5-4 . . TGTGCCAGCAGCTTGGGCGGTGCGGGGTTCTATGGCTACACCTTC CASSLGGAGFYGYTF
TRBJ2-1 TRBV6-2/TRBV6-3 . . TGTGCCAGCAGTTACTCCCTGAGCGGGCTTTCCGCCCACAATGAGCAGTTCTTC CASSYSLSGLSAHNEQFF
TRBJ1-4 TRBV5-1 . . TGCGCCAGCAGCTTGGGGGACGTTCCAACTAATGAAAAACTGTTTTTT CASSLGDVPTNEKLFF
TRBJ2-7 TRBV20-1 . . TGCAGTGCCACTGAGGGGTACGAGCAGTACTTC CSATEGYEQYF
TRBJ1-1 TRBV10-1 once . TGCGCCAGCAGTGAGTCGCTCAGGGGAGACGCTTTCTTT CASSESLRGDAFF